This TCR beta chain was found in a study of cytomegalovirus exposure and HLA in healthy donors. Study-level results: In an earlier analysis, productive rearrangement rates for most beta V segments clustered near 87% or 30%. The authors reported that TCR beta sequences could predict HLA-A and HLA-B alleles. These predictions were accurate for most subjects in the first cohort.

PCR employed 60 Vbeta and 13 Jbeta primers. TCRdb keeps only in-frame clones here, not all; method: immunoSEQ multiplex PCR. The table records about 150,000 clones, around 74% of them present only once. Worth noting for this clone: Its antigen is currently unknown.

The CDR3 spans 13 residues. Germline V gives CDR1 SGHRS, CDR2 YFSETQ. V was trimmed by 2 bases and J by 6 bases, leaving 12 bases between them. The sample comprised PBMCs. The source is a man over 45 in good health and CMV-seropositive. The rearrangement links TRBV5-1 to TRBJ2-7; tentatively, D is TRBD2 (5 bases). CDR3 region: CASSFSGSGEQYF. In DNA form, the CDR3 reads TGCGCCAGCAGCTTCTCGGGGTCGGGCGAGCAGTACTTC.